This record looks at one T cell receptor beta chain sequence and its context. The sample belongs to a study of CD8 T cells in Susac syndrome. Random hexamers primed reverse transcription of roughly 0.45 to 1 ug RNA. TCRdb analysed the immunoSEQ multiplex PCR reads with MiXCR anew, one entry per CDR3 protein. The repertoire holds 140,000 or so distinct CDR3 sequences, with about 95% as singletons. V lost 4 bases to trimming and J lost 2 bases; unmatched junction nucleotides: 7. Germline V gene data show CDR1 as SQVTM and CDR2 as ANQGSEA. The CDR3 extends over 14 amino acids. The chain combines TRBV29-1 with TRBJ2-7; TRBD1 matches 8 bases. This TCR came from a human donor with multiple sclerosis. Sequencing was done on a sample of CD4+ T cells from PBMCs. The CDR3 region has the DNA TGCAGCGTTGCTCGGGGACAGGTCCCCTACGAGCAGTACTTC. It yields the protein CSVARGQVPYEQYF.